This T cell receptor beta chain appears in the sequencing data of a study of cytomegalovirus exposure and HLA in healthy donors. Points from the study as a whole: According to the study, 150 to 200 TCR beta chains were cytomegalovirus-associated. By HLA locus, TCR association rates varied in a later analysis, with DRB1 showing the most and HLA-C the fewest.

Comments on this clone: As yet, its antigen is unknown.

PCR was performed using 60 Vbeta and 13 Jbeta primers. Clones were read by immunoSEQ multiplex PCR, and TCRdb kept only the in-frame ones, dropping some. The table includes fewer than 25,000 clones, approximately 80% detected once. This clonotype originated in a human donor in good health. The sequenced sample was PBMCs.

CDR3 DNA: TGTGCCAGCAGCTTATTGAGGGAGGAGACCCAGTACTTC. Translating it yields CASSLLREETQYF. V usage is TRBV7-2 and J usage is TRBJ2-5, with a possible D match to TRBD2 (5 bases). Looked up from germline, CDR1 is SGHTA and CDR2 is FQGNSA. The CDR3 extends over 13 amino acids. Trimming removed 2 bases at V and 5 bases at J, with 9 bases between.